Listed below are T cell receptor beta chains from one sample, sequenced in a study of human T cells and chemical hapten exposure. MiXCR was run by TCRdb on the RACE reads, yielding one entry per CDR3 protein. Counted here are just over 90,000 distinct CDR3 sequences, approximately 10% occurring once; the ten biggest clones make up around 2.8%. Sample: whole blood. All receptors come from a female donor in good health. Some clones in this sample may be carry-over from other donors' samples. The CDR3 runs from the conserved cysteine through the conserved F or W. Each record gives: J gene, clone size, V gene, D gene, CDR3 DNA, CDR3 protein. A D gene is named only where the DNA matches it firmly. Rows may omit the clone size; those that give it use once, few, many or a size class.

j_gene: TRBJ2-3
abundance: .
v_gene: TRBV5-1
d_gene: .
CDR3nt: TGCGCCAGCAGCTTGCCAGGGGGAGGCGAGCGGCCCACAGATACGCAGTATTTT
CDR3aa: CASSLPGGGERPTDTQYF

j_gene: TRBJ2-5
abundance: .
v_gene: TRBV9
d_gene: .
CDR3nt: TGTGCCAGCAGCGTAGGGGTTAACGGGCAAGAGACCCAGTACTTC
CDR3aa: CASSVGVNGQETQYF

j_gene: TRBJ2-1
abundance: .
v_gene: TRBV11-2
d_gene: .
CDR3nt: TGTGCCAGCAGCTTAGCCGGGACAACCGGAGATGAGCAGTTCTTC
CDR3aa: CASSLAGTTGDEQFF

j_gene: TRBJ1-1
abundance: many
v_gene: TRBV7-9
d_gene: .
CDR3nt: TGTGCCAGCAGCGCACGGGTCACTGAAGCTTTCTTT
CDR3aa: CASSARVTEAFF

j_gene: TRBJ2-1
abundance: .
v_gene: TRBV19
d_gene: .
CDR3nt: TGTGCCAGTAGTATACCCCCGGGACTCGGTGAGCAGTTCTTC
CDR3aa: CASSIPPGLGEQFF

j_gene: TRBJ2-5
abundance: .
v_gene: TRBV20-1
d_gene: TRBD1
CDR3nt: TGCAGTGCTAGCAGGACAGGCCAAGAGACCCAGTACTTC
CDR3aa: CSASRTGQETQYF

j_gene: TRBJ2-1
abundance: many
v_gene: TRBV12-3/TRBV12-4
d_gene: TRBD2
CDR3nt: TGTGCCAGCAGTTTAATCCCTAGCGGGAAGCAGTTCTTC
CDR3aa: CASSLIPSGKQFF

j_gene: TRBJ2-2
abundance: .
v_gene: TRBV7-3
d_gene: TRBD2
CDR3nt: TGTGCCAGCAGCCCAACGGGGACTATGAACACCGGGGAGCTGTTTTTT
CDR3aa: CASSPTGTMNTGELFF

j_gene: TRBJ1-4
abundance: many
v_gene: TRBV29-1
d_gene: .
CDR3nt: TGCAGCGTGGCGTTTTGGGGTGTCAATGAAAAACTGTTTTTT
CDR3aa: CSVAFWGVNEKLFF

j_gene: TRBJ2-7
abundance: .
v_gene: TRBV7-9
d_gene: .
CDR3nt: TGTGCCAGCAGCCCGGATCGGGGGAGCTCCTACGAGCAGTACTTC
CDR3aa: CASSPDRGSSYEQYF

j_gene: TRBJ2-2
abundance: few
v_gene: TRBV5-5
d_gene: .
CDR3nt: TGTGCCAGCAGCACCGGACCCGCTTCGGCCGGGGAGCTGTTTTTT
CDR3aa: CASSTGPASAGELFF

j_gene: TRBJ2-6
abundance: many
v_gene: TRBV18
d_gene: TRBD1
CDR3nt: TGTGCCAGCTCACCACCGCCCCAGGGGGCCTCTGGGGCCAACGTCCTGACTTTC
CDR3aa: CASSPPPQGASGANVLTF

j_gene: TRBJ2-7
abundance: few
v_gene: TRBV2
d_gene: .
CDR3nt: TGTGCCAGCAGTGACTGGAGGAAATCCTACGAGCAGTACTTC
CDR3aa: CASSDWRKSYEQYF

j_gene: TRBJ2-7
abundance: many
v_gene: TRBV7-8
d_gene: .
CDR3nt: TGTGCCAGCAGCTTAGGTTCGTCAGGGGCCTACGAGCAGTACTTC
CDR3aa: CASSLGSSGAYEQYF

j_gene: TRBJ2-1
abundance: few
v_gene: TRBV27
d_gene: TRBD1
CDR3nt: TGTGCCAGCAGGGGGACAGGGGTCTACAATGAGCAGTTCTTC
CDR3aa: CASRGTGVYNEQFF

j_gene: TRBJ2-5
abundance: many
v_gene: TRBV12-3/TRBV12-4
d_gene: TRBD2
CDR3nt: TGTGCCAGCAGGATGAGCGGGAGCTTGAAGACCCAGTACTTC
CDR3aa: CASRMSGSLKTQYF

j_gene: TRBJ2-5
abundance: .
v_gene: TRBV3-1
d_gene: TRBD2
CDR3nt: TGTGCCAGCAGCTCCCGGACTAGCGGGAGCGCGGAGACCCAGTACTTC
CDR3aa: CASSSRTSGSAETQYF

j_gene: TRBJ2-3
abundance: many
v_gene: TRBV10-3
d_gene: TRBD2
CDR3nt: TGTGCCATCAGTGAAGGTAGCGGGATATTGGGGACTATCACAGATACGCAGTATTTT
CDR3aa: CAISEGSGILGTITDTQYF

j_gene: TRBJ2-3
abundance: .
v_gene: TRBV12-3/TRBV12-4
d_gene: TRBD2
CDR3nt: TGTGCCAGCAGCAGTTTACTTCTAGCGGGCCCTAGCACAGATACGCAGTATTTT
CDR3aa: CASSSLLLAGPSTDTQYF

j_gene: TRBJ2-1
abundance: many
v_gene: TRBV30
d_gene: .
CDR3nt: TGTGCCTGGAAAAGACAGGTTTCCTACAATGAGCAGTTCTTC
CDR3aa: CAWKRQVSYNEQFF

j_gene: TRBJ2-7
abundance: .
v_gene: TRBV2
d_gene: TRBD2
CDR3nt: TGTGCCATACGCGGGAGGAACGAGCAGTACTTC
CDR3aa: CAIRGRNEQYF

j_gene: TRBJ2-1
abundance: once
v_gene: TRBV11-2
d_gene: TRBD2
CDR3nt: TGTGCCAGCATCGCGGGAGAAATATTCAATGAGCAGTTCTTC
CDR3aa: CASIAGEIFNEQFF

j_gene: TRBJ1-1
abundance: few
v_gene: TRBV4-1
d_gene: .
CDR3nt: TGCGCCAGCAGCCGATTAATAGCAAGTGGGAACACTGAAGCTTTCTTT
CDR3aa: CASSRLIASGNTEAFF

j_gene: TRBJ2-7
abundance: few
v_gene: TRBV27
d_gene: .
CDR3nt: TGTGCCAGCAGCGCCAGGGAAAACCCCTACGAGCAGTACTTC
CDR3aa: CASSARENPYEQYF

j_gene: TRBJ2-3
abundance: many
v_gene: TRBV5-1
d_gene: .
CDR3nt: TGCGCCAGCAGCTTTTGGCAGGGATTGAGTACAGATACGCAGTATTTT
CDR3aa: CASSFWQGLSTDTQYF

j_gene: TRBJ2-3
abundance: few
v_gene: TRBV7-2
d_gene: .
CDR3nt: TGTGCCAGCAGCTCCATACAAACGATGAGTAGCGGCACAGATACGCAGTATTTT
CDR3aa: CASSSIQTMSSGTDTQYF

j_gene: TRBJ2-7
abundance: many
v_gene: TRBV6-6
d_gene: TRBD1
CDR3nt: TGTGCCAGCACCTACGGGGGGCCGGGACAGGGGGCCTACGAGCAGTACTTC
CDR3aa: CASTYGGPGQGAYEQYF

j_gene: TRBJ2-3
abundance: .
v_gene: TRBV4-3
d_gene: .
CDR3nt: TGCGCCAGCAGCCCCACGGAGGGAGTGACAGATACGCAGTATTTT
CDR3aa: CASSPTEGVTDTQYF

j_gene: TRBJ2-3
abundance: .
v_gene: TRBV25-1
d_gene: .
CDR3nt: TGTGCCAGCAGTGAAGAGGGGGCGCAGTATTTT
CDR3aa: CASSEEGAQYF

j_gene: TRBJ2-2
abundance: few
v_gene: TRBV7-2
d_gene: .
CDR3nt: TGTGCCAGCAGCTTAGCGGCAGCCGGGGAGCTGTTTTTT
CDR3aa: CASSLAAAGELFF

j_gene: TRBJ2-1
abundance: .
v_gene: TRBV27
d_gene: .
CDR3nt: TGTGCCAGCAGTTTACGTCCTAGTCACAATGAGCAGTTCTTC
CDR3aa: CASSLRPSHNEQFF

j_gene: TRBJ1-2
abundance: .
v_gene: TRBV5-1
d_gene: .
CDR3nt: TGCGCCAGCAGCTTGGGACTAGAAGAGAACTATGGCTACACCTTC
CDR3aa: CASSLGLEENYGYTF

j_gene: TRBJ2-3
abundance: many
v_gene: TRBV6-4
d_gene: TRBD2
CDR3nt: TGTGCCAGCAGTGCGGCTAGCGGGAGCACAGATACGCAGTATTTT
CDR3aa: CASSAASGSTDTQYF

j_gene: TRBJ1-6
abundance: .
v_gene: TRBV6-6
d_gene: .
CDR3nt: TGTGCCAGCAGTTACTCGATGTCGCCCGGAAGTGATTCACCCCTCCACTTT
CDR3aa: CASSYSMSPGSDSPLHF

j_gene: TRBJ2-7
abundance: few
v_gene: TRBV27
d_gene: TRBD1
CDR3nt: TGTGCCAGCAGCCGGGACAGATTCTACGAGCAGTACTTC
CDR3aa: CASSRDRFYEQYF

j_gene: TRBJ2-7
abundance: few
v_gene: TRBV7-9
d_gene: TRBD2
CDR3nt: TGTGCCAGCAGCCGATTTCTAGCGGGAGGGCCCCACGAGCAGTACTTC
CDR3aa: CASSRFLAGGPHEQYF

j_gene: TRBJ2-1
abundance: few
v_gene: TRBV7-9
d_gene: .
CDR3nt: TGTGCCAGCAGCTTATCAGAACGGCACGCCGCCTACAATGAGCAGTTCTTC
CDR3aa: CASSLSERHAAYNEQFF

j_gene: TRBJ2-7
abundance: .
v_gene: TRBV28
d_gene: .
CDR3nt: TGTGCCAGCAGCCGGGGAGGCAGGGTGGAGGACGAGCAGTACTTC
CDR3aa: CASSRGGRVEDEQYF

j_gene: TRBJ1-1
abundance: .
v_gene: TRBV2
d_gene: .
CDR3nt: TGTGCCAGCATGACGGCACTTATCACTGAAGCTTTCTTT
CDR3aa: CASMTALITEAFF

j_gene: TRBJ1-6
abundance: .
v_gene: TRBV28
d_gene: TRBD1
CDR3nt: TGTGCCAGCAGTTTACCCGCGGGGACAGGGGAAACCGATAATTCACCCCTCCACTTT
CDR3aa: CASSLPAGTGETDNSPLHF

j_gene: TRBJ2-5
abundance: .
v_gene: TRBV7-9
d_gene: TRBD2
CDR3nt: TGTGCCAGCAGCTTGATTAGCGGGAAGAAAGAGACCCAGTACTTC
CDR3aa: CASSLISGKKETQYF

j_gene: TRBJ2-1
abundance: .
v_gene: TRBV29-1
d_gene: .
CDR3nt: TGCAGCGTTGAGCCCTACTACAATGAGCAGTTCTTC
CDR3aa: CSVEPYYNEQFF